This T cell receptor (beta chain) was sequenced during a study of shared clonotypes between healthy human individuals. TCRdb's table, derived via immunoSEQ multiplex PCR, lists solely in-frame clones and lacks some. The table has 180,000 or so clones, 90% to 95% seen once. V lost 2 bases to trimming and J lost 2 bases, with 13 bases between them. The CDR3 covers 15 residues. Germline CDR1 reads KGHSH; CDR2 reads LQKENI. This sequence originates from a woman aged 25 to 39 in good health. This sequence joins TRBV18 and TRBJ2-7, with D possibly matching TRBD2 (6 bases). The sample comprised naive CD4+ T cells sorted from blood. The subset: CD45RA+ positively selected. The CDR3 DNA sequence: TGTGCCAGCTCACCAGGGACTCCACCCGCCTACGAGCAGTACTTC. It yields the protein CASSPGTPPAYEQYF.